The present TCR beta chain was sequenced within a study of blood T cell repertoires in COVID-19. The overall study: Sites in the United States, Italy and Spain provided acute and convalescent COVID-19 samples. PBMCs, B-cell-depleted T cells, or T cells were the source of the cDNA or gDNA that made up the material.

With 5 bases clipped from V and 4 bases from J, the junction kept 7 bases outside the gene matches. CDR1 and CDR2 (germline): LGHNT, FRNRAP. CDR3 size: 15 residues. This clone was detected once. Authors' methods: Using reference gene primer amplification, nucleated cell counts were estimated. Profiling relied on immunoSEQ multiplex PCR, and the TCRdb table lists in-frame clones only, not all of them. From that table come the V and J calls and clone size; the DNA was used to work out D and trimming. The sample comprises roughly 500,000 clones, 80% to 90% of which are singletons, and 0.8% to 0.9% rests with the top ten.

The J gene is TRBJ2-5, the V gene TRBV12-5, with 10 bases aligning to TRBD2. The material sequenced was peripheral blood. The receptor comes from a man younger than 35 with COVID-19, enrolled during active disease. The CDR3 here is CASGPERGGGETQYF. CDR3 DNA sequence: TGTGCTAGTGGTCCAGAGCGGGGGGGCGGAGAGACCCAGTACTTC.